A selection of T cell receptor beta chains follows, all from one sample in a study of blood T cell repertoires in COVID-19. Sequencing was performed with immunoSEQ multiplex PCR; in TCRdb, only in-frame clones are kept and a portion is missing. The sample has some 90,000 clones, 70% to 90% seen once. The sample taken for sequencing was peripheral blood. The receptors derive from a middle-aged man with acute or convalescent COVID-19. CDR3s include the opening cysteine and the closing phenylalanine or tryptophan.

v_call | cdr3_aa
TRBV7-2 | CASSPKGGTEAFF
TRBV19 | CASSMGTDNQPQHF
TRBV9 | CASSVGSSGEETQYF
TRBV27 | CASSSNREVITEAFF
TRBV30 | CAWRPGTTASEQYF
TRBV30 | CAWSVGFTIYF
TRBV7-3 | CASSLGTSGVSDTQYF
TRBV19 | CASSWGTANTGELFF
TRBV30 | CAWSTVGTEAFF
TRBV7-2 | CASSPRLAGGHNEQFF
TRBV13 | CASRDRVDGNTIYF
TRBV28 | CASSPTGFVGSYTF
TRBV30 | CAWSRGQETQYF
TRBV6-5 | CASTEGDFSTEAFF
TRBV28 | CASSLLKGGYTF
TRBV7-8 | CASSPGGTRGLGTQYF
TRBV7-7 | CAGTEAGTEIYEQYF
TRBV3-1/TRBV3-2 | CASSQDRGMNSPLHF
TRBV28 | CASSLKPNTEAFF
TRBV4-2 | CASSQGGGGQETQYF
TRBV5-6 | CASSLGGQGRNTEAFF
TRBV6-5 | CASRGTSGGQTTQYF
TRBV4-2 | CASSQETVANNYGYTF
TRBV9 | CASSPRQGTGELFF
TRBV28 | CASSRPRSDYGYTF
TRBV7-2 | CASSLSVTGELFF
TRBV9 | CASSGGPHNEQFF
TRBV6-4 | CARRGVGTYNNEQFF
TRBV5-6 | CASSLAGTAYGYTF